The entry below describes one T cell receptor beta chain. The data stem from a study of sequential checkpoint blockade in melanoma. The method was immunoSEQ multiplex PCR; TCRdb's version includes in-frame clones alone and lacks a portion of them. The sample consists of 15,000 to 20,000 clones, roughly 25% of them appearing once. The treatment was: randomized to nivolumab then ipilimumab (arm A) or the reverse (arm B). This CDR3 contains 15 residues. V trimming: 1 base; J trimming: 8 bases; junction bases outside the gene matches: 13. Per germline, CDR1 GTSNPN and CDR2 SVGIG (reference sequence). V and J are TRBV30 and TRBJ1-2; 7 bases are shared with TRBD1. The sample consisted of tumor tissue (inferred from file names), taken from a patient given nivolumab and ipilimumab in sequence. The sequence was collected from a human donor with melanoma. Here the CDR3 reads CAWSEKLRGPRGYTF. CDR3 sequence (DNA): TGTGCCTGGAGTGAAAAGTTAAGGGGGCCTCGAGGCTACACCTTC. Filled out from reference TRBV30 and TRBJ1-2, the complete variable domain reads SQTIHQWPATLVQPVGSPLSLECTVEGTSNPNLYWYRQAAGRGLQLLFYSVGIGQISSEVPQNLSASRPQDRQFILSSKKLLLSDSGFYLCAWSEKLRGPRGYTFGSGTRLTVV.